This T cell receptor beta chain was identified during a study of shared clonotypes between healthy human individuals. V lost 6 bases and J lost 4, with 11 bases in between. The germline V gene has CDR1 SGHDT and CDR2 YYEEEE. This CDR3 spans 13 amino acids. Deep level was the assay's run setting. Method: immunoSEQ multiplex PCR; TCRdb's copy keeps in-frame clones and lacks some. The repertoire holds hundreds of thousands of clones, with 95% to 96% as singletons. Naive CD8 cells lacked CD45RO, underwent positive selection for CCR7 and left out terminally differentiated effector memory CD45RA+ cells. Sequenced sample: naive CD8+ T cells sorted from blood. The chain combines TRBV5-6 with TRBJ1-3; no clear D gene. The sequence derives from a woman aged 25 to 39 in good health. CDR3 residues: CASTMMGGNTIYF. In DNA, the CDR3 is TGTGCCAGCACCATGATGGGCGGAAACACCATATATTTT.